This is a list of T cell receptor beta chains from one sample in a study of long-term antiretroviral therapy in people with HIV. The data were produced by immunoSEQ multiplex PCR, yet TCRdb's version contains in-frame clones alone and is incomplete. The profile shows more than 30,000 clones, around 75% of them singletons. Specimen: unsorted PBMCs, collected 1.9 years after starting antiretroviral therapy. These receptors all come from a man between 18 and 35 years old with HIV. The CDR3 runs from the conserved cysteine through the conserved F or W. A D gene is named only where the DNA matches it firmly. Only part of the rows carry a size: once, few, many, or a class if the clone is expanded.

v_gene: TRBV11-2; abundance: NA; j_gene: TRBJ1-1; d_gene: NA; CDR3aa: CASSWGGRPTEAFF; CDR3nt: TGTGCCAGCAGCTGGGGGGGAAGACCAACTGAAGCTTTCTTT
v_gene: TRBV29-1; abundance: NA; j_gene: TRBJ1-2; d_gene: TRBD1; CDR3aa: CSVGRGTYGYTF; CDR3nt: TGCAGCGTAGGCAGGGGGACCTATGGCTACACCTTC
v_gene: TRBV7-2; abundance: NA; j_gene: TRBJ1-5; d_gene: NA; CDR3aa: CASSSDRRQPQHF; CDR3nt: TGTGCCAGCAGCTCAGACAGGAGACAGCCCCAGCATTTT
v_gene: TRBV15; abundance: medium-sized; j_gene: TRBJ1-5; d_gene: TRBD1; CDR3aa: CATSRGQGFFGLGDQPQHF; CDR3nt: TGTGCCACCAGCAGAGGACAGGGGTTTTTCGGTTTAGGGGATCAGCCCCAGCATTTT
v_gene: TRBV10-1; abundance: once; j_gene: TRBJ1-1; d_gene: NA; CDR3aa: CASSLTGNTEAFF; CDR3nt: TGCGCCAGCTCACTGACAGGGAACACTGAAGCTTTCTTT
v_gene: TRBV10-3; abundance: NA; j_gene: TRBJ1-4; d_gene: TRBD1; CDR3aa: CAISGTGGGDEKLFF; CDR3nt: TGTGCCATCAGTGGGACAGGGGGCGGGGATGAAAAACTGTTTTTT
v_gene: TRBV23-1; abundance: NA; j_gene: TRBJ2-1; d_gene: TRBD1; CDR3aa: CASRRDRDLYAYNEQFF; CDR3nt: TGCGCCAGCCGCCGGGACAGGGACCTTTATGCCTACAATGAGCAGTTCTTC
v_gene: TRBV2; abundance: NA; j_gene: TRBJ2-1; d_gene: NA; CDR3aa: CASNTVQGNEQFF; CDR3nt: TGTGCCAGCAACACGGTTCAAGGCAATGAGCAGTTCTTC
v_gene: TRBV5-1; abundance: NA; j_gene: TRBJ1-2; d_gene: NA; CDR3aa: CASSLTGNSVYGYTF; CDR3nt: TGCGCCAGCAGCTTAACAGGGAATAGCGTCTATGGCTACACCTTC
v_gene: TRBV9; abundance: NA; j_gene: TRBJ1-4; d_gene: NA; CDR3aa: CASSVSGEKLFF; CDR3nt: TGTGCCAGCAGCGTTTCAGGGGAAAAACTGTTTTTT
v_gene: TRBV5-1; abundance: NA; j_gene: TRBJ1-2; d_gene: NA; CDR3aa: CASSLGAENYGYTF; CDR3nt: TGCGCCAGCAGCTTGGGGGCAGAAAACTATGGCTACACCTTC
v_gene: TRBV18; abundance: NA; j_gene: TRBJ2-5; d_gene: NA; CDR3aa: CASSPSRGQETQYF; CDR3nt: TGTGCCAGCTCACCTTCCCGGGGACAAGAGACCCAGTACTTC
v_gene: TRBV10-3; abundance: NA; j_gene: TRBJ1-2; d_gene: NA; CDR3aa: CAISAEPRDGDGYTF; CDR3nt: TGTGCCATCAGTGCGGAGCCCCGGGACGGTGATGGCTACACCTTC
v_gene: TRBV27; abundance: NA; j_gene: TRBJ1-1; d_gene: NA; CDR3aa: CASRPQDPYVGTEAFF; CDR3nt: TGTGCCAGCAGGCCCCAGGACCCTTACGTAGGCACTGAAGCTTTCTTT
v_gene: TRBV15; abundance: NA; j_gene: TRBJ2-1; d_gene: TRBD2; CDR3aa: CATSRDLGRGGHNEQFF; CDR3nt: TGTGCCACCAGCAGAGATCTGGGGCGGGGGGGCCACAATGAGCAGTTCTTC
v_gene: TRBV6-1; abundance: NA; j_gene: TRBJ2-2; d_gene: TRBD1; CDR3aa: CASSGQGARTGELFF; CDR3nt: TGTGCCAGCAGTGGACAGGGGGCGCGTACCGGGGAGCTGTTTTTT
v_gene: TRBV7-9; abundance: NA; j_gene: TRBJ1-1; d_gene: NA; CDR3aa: CASTNPARNTEAFF; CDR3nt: TGTGCCAGCACCAACCCGGCGAGGAACACTGAAGCTTTCTTT
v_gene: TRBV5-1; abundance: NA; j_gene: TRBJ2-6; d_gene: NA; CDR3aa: CASSLVGSATSGANVLTF; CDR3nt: TGCGCCAGCAGCTTGGTGGGGTCTGCAACTTCTGGGGCCAACGTCCTGACTTTC
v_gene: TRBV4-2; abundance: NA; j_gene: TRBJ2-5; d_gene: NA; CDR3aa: CASSQGQTQYF; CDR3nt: TGTGCCAGCAGCCAAGGTCAGACCCAGTACTTC
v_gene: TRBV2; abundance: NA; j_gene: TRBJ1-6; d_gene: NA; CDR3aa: CASSESGALNNSPLHF; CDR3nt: TGTGCCAGCAGTGAGTCGGGGGCTCTAAATAATTCACCCCTCCACTTT
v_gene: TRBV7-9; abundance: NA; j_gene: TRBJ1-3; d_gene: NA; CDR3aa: CASSLMSSGNTIYF; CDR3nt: TGTGCCAGCAGCCTCATGTCCTCTGGAAACACCATATATTTT
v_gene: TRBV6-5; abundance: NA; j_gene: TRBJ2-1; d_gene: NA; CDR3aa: CASKRGNNEQFF; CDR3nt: TGTGCCAGCAAACGAGGAAACAATGAGCAGTTCTTC
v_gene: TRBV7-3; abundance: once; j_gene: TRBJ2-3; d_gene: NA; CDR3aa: CASSPGADTQYF; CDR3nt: TGTGCCAGCAGCCCTGGGGCCGATACGCAGTATTTT
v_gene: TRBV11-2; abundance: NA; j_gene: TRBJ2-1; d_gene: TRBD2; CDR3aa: CASSLGAGYDNEQFF; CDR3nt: TGTGCCAGCAGCTTAGGAGCGGGGTACGACAATGAGCAGTTCTTC
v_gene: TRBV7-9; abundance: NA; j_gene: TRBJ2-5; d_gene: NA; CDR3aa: CASSFEAGKETQYF; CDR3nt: TGTGCCAGCAGCTTTGAGGCAGGGAAAGAGACCCAGTACTTC
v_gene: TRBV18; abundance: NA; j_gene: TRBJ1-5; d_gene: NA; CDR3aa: CASSLGAFSNQPQHF; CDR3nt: TGTGCCAGCTCCCTCGGGGCCTTTAGCAATCAGCCCCAGCATTTT
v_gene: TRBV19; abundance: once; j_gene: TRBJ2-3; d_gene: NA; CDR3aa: CASNDTQYF; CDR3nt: TGTGCCAGTAACGATACGCAGTATTTT
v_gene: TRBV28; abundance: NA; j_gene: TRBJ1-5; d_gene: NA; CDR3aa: CASSLILAQPQHF; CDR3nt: TGTGCCAGCAGTTTAATTTTGGCTCAGCCCCAGCATTTT
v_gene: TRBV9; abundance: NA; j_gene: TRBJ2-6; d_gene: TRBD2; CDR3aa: CASSVPRRTSGEGTSGANVLTF; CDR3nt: TGTGCCAGCAGCGTGCCCCGGAGGACTAGCGGGGAAGGGACCTCTGGGGCCAACGTCCTGACTTTC
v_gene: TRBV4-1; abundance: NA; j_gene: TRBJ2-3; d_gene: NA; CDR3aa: CASSQPAWVGGTDTQYF; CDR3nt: TGCGCCAGCAGCCAACCGGCCTGGGTGGGAGGCACAGATACGCAGTATTTT
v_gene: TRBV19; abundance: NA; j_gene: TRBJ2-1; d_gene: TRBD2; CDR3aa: CASSIAGGTDEQFF; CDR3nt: TGTGCCAGTAGTATCGCGGGGGGCACGGATGAGCAGTTCTTC
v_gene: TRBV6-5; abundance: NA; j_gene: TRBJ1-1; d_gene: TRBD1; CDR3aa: CASSRDQGGTEAFF; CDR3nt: TGTGCCAGCAGTCGCGATCAGGGGGGCACTGAAGCTTTCTTT
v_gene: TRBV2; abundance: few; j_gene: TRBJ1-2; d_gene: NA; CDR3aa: CASSDQGRTAMAGYTF; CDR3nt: TGTGCCAGCAGTGACCAAGGGCGGACGGCTATGGCGGGCTACACCTTC
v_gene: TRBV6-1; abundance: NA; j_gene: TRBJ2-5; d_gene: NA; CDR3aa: CASSEVAASLQTQYF; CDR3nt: TGTGCCAGCAGTGAAGTGGCAGCAAGTCTGCAGACCCAGTACTTC
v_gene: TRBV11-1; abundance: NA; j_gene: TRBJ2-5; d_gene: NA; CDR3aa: CASSWEGGQLETQYF; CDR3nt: TGTGCCAGCAGCTGGGAGGGGGGACAGTTGGAGACCCAGTACTTC
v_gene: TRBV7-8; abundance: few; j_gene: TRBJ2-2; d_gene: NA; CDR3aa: CASSSLDLNTGELFF; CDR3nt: TGTGCCAGCAGCTCGCTAGACCTGAACACCGGGGAGCTGTTTTTT
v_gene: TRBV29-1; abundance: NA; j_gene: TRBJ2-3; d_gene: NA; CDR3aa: CSVDVNWGDTQYF; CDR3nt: TGCAGCGTTGACGTTAACTGGGGGGATACGCAGTATTTT
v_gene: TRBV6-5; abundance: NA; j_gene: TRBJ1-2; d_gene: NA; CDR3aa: CASSYSLGEVYGYTF; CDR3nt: TGTGCCAGCAGTTACTCCCTAGGGGAGGTCTATGGCTACACCTTC
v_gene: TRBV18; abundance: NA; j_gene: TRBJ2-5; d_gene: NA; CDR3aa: CASSPPIGPGETQYF; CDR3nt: TGTGCCAGCTCACCACCCATAGGTCCAGGGGAGACCCAGTACTTC
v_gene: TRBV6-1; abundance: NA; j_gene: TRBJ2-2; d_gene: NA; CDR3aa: CASSLSGDTGELFF; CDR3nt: TGTGCCAGCAGTCTCTCGGGGGACACCGGGGAGCTGTTTTTT
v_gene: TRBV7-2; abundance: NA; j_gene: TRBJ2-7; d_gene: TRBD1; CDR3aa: CASSQSGTGFLWGYF; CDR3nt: TGTGCCAGCAGCCAATCCGGGACAGGGTTCCTATGGGGGTACTTC
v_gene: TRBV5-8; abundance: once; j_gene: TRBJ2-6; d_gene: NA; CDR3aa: CASSFFRNSGANVLTF; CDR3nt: TGTGCCAGCAGCTTCTTTCGGAATTCTGGGGCCAACGTCCTGACTTTC
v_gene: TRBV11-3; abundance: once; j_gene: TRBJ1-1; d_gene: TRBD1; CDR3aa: CASSSGGTGNTEAFF; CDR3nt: TGTGCCAGCAGCTCGGGGGGGACAGGAAACACTGAAGCTTTCTTT
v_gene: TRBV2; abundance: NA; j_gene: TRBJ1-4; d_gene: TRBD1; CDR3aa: CASSDRQGVVGGEKLFF; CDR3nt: TGTGCCAGCAGTGATCGACAGGGAGTAGTCGGTGGTGAAAAACTGTTTTTT
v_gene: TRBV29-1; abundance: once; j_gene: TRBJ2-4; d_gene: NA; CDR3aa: CSVVVPLAKNIQYF; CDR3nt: TGCAGCGTTGTTGTTCCGCTAGCCAAAAACATTCAGTACTTC
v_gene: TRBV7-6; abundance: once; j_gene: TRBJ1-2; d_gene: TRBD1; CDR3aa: CASSLGRGTGGDGYTF; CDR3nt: TGTGCCAGCAGCTTAGGACGAGGGACAGGCGGCGATGGCTACACCTTC
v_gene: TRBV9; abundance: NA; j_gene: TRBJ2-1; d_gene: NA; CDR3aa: CASSVGFPSYYNEQFF; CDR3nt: TGTGCCAGCAGCGTAGGGTTCCCCAGTTACTACAATGAGCAGTTCTTC
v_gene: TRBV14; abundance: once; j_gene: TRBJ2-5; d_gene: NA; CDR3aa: CASSPASIGTQYF; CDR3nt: TGTGCCAGCAGCCCAGCTTCAATTGGGACCCAGTACTTC
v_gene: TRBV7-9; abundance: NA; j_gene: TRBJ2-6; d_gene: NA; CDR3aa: CASSPTEAGANVLTF; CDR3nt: TGTGCCAGCAGCCCGACGGAGGCGGGGGCCAACGTCCTGACTTTC
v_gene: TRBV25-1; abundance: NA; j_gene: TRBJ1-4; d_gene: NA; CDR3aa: CASSDSGGEVPNEKLFF; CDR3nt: TGTGCCAGCAGTGACTCGGGGGGGGAAGTCCCTAATGAAAAACTGTTTTTT
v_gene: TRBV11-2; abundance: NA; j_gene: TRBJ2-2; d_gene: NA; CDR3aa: CASSLTTNTGELFF; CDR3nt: TGTGCCAGCAGCTTAACAACGAACACCGGGGAGCTGTTTTTT
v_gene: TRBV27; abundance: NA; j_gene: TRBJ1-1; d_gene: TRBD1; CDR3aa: CASSLTGSEAFF; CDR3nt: TGTGCCAGCAGTTTGACAGGGTCTGAAGCTTTCTTT
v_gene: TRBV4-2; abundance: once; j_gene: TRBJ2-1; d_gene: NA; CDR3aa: CASSQVGGDEQFF; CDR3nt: TGTGCCAGCAGCCAAGTCGGGGGAGATGAGCAGTTCTTC
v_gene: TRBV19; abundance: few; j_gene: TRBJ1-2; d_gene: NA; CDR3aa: CASSTSGGSGLAYTF; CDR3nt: TGTGCCAGTAGTACCTCTGGAGGGTCGGGGCTTGCCTACACCTTC
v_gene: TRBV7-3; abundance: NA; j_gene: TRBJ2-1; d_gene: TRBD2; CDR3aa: CASSPRGGPGTGDEQFF; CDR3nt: TGTGCCAGCAGCCCCCGGGGGGGCCCAGGGACGGGTGATGAGCAGTTCTTC
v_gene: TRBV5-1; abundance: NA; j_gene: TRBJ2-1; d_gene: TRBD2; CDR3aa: CASSSGSSGGAYEQFF; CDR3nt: TGCGCCAGCAGCTCGGGATCTAGCGGGGGGGCATATGAGCAGTTCTTC
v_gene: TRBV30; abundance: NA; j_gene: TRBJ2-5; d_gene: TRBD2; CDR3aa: CAWSRTSGGRSRETQYF; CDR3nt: TGTGCCTGGAGCCGTACTTCGGGGGGGCGGAGTAGAGAGACCCAGTACTTC